The source of this T cell receptor beta chain is a study of monozygotic twins with inflammatory bowel disease. Study findings and constraints: Among patients, repertoires may have gained variability from differing immunosuppressive treatments. With inverse Simpson as the measure, TCRbeta diversity was lower in IBD patients than in healthy co-twins.

Investigators extracted total RNA from whole blood and did not sort T cells. As to this clonotype: Its antigen is unknown.

Reanalyzing the 5' RACE reads, TCRdb keeps one entry per CDR3 protein, without DNA. The data include some 300,000 distinct CDR3 sequences; the top ten clones carry 5.5% to 6.5%. The V gene's germline CDR1 is MNHEY and CDR2 SVGEGT. The CDR3 is made up of 14 amino acids. The chain joins TRBV6-2 or TRBV6-3 to TRBJ2-1; the D gene TCRdb calls, TRBD2, cannot be checked with no DNA. The TCR originated in a human donor with ulcerative colitis or Crohn's disease, or a healthy co-twin of an affected twin (not recorded which). Source material: blood. This CDR3 reads CASSPAPVTNEQFF.